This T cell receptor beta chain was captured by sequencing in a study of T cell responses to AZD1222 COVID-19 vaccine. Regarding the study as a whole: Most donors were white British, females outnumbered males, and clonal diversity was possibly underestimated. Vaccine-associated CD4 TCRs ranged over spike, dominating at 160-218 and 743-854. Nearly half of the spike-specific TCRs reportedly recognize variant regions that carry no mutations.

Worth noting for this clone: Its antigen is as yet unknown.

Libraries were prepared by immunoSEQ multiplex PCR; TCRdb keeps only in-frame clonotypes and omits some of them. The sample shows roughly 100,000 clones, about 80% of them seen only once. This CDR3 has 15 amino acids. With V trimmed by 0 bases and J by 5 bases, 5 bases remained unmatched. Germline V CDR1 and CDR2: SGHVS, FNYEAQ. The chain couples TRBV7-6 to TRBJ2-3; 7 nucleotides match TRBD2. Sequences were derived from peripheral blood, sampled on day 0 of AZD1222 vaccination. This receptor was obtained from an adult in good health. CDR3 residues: CASSLAGGSGDTQYF. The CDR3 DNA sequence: TGTGCCAGCAGCTTAGCGGGGGGGTCGGGAGATACGCAGTATTTT.